One sample yielded the 31 T cell receptor beta chains listed below, sequenced in a study of coeliac disease. The repertoire was sequenced with immunoSEQ multiplex PCR; TCRdb's copy has only in-frame clones and lacks some. The sample carries 3,000 to 3,500 clones, roughly three fifths recorded once. The sequenced sample consisted of lymphocytes from the gut lamina propria. These receptors all come from a woman between 50 and 59 years old without celiac disease.

The chain couples TRBV19 to TRBJ2-7; TRBD1 aligns across 9 bases. Germline V gene sequence: CDR1 LNHDA, CDR2 SQIVND (reference sequence). Losses at the gene ends were 4 bases for V and 5 bases for J; bases not matched to a gene: 6. The CDR3 consists of 14 residues. The CDR3 DNA is TGTGCCAGTAGTACCGGGACAGGGTTCGACGAGCAGTACTTC. Its translation: CASSTGTGFDEQYF.

This chain uses TRBV20-1 with TRBJ1-1; D is unresolved. The V gene's germline CDR1 is DFQATT and CDR2 SNEGSKA (reference sequence). Trimming stripped 5 bases from V and 6 bases from J, with 10 bases between. The CDR3 runs to 11 residues. CDR3 nucleotides: TGCAGTGCTGAGGAGGTACCTGAAGCTTTCTTT. Translated, it gives CSAEEVPEAFF.

Only a few counts were recorded for this clone. The rearrangement links TRBV5-5 to TRBJ1-2; D is unclear. V gave up 2 bases and J gave up 0 bases, with 8 bases separating them. CDR3 length equals 14 residues. The germline CDR1 and CDR2 sequences are SGHKS and YYEKEE (reference sequence). CDR3 sequence: CASSFSDSNYGYTF. The CDR3 region has the DNA TGTGCCAGCAGCTTCTCGGACTCTAACTATGGCTACACCTTC.

The gene calls are TRBV29-1 and TRBJ2-7; D is unresolved. The length of the CDR3 is 13 residues. Germline CDR1 and CDR2: SQVTM and ANQGSEA. V shed 6 bases and J shed 3 bases, with 15 bases lying between them. The CDR3 nucleotides read TGCAGCGTAGTAAGTGGAGTGTACTACGAGCAGTACTTC. Protein product: CSVVSGVYYEQYF.

CDR3: CASSLVNRADYNEQFF. In nucleotides, the CDR3 is TGTGCCAGCAGCTTAGTCAACAGGGCAGACTACAATGAGCAGTTCTTC. This chain uses TRBV11-2 with TRBJ2-1, with a possible D match to TRBD1 (6 bases). Germline lookup yields CDR1 SGHAT and CDR2 FQNNGV. The CDR3 contains 16 residues. The V end lost 1 base, the J end lost 3 bases, and 13 bases lay between the germline ends.

This sequence joins TRBV29-1 and TRBJ2-2; D perhaps matches TRBD1 (5 bases). In germline, CDR1 is SQVTM, CDR2 ANQGSEA. Trimming cost V 6 bases and J 0 bases, with 8 bases left between them. This CDR3 comprises 13 residues. In nucleotides, the CDR3 is TGCAGCGTGGCCAGGGCGAACACCGGGGAGCTGTTTTTT. This translates into CSVARANTGELFF.

The genes are TRBV28 and TRBJ2-4; maybe TRBD2 (6 bases). Trimming removed 7 bases from V and 9 bases from J, with 19 bases in between. The length of the CDR3 is 14 residues. CDR1 and CDR2 from the germline V gene are MDHEN and SYDVKM. CDR3 protein: CASTLSGRRSIQYF. The CDR3 DNA reads TGTGCCAGCACCCTGTCCGGGAGAAGGAGCATTCAGTACTTC.

The rearrangement joins TRBV27 to TRBJ2-1; 12 nucleotides match TRBD2. Germline-derived CDR1 and CDR2 are MNHEY and SMNVEV (reference sequence). The CDR3 length is 14 residues. V lost 6 bases, J lost 10 bases, and 7 bases stayed unmatched. CDR3 coding DNA: TGTGCCAGCAGATACTCTAGCGGGGGGGTCGAGCAGTTCTTC. Translating it yields CASRYSSGGVEQFF.

Concerning this clone: Other DNA variants within this sample encode the same CDR3. The chain joins TRBV12-5 to TRBJ2-7; a possible D gene is TRBD1 (5 bases). Trimming cost V 3 bases and J 3 bases, with 9 bases left between them. Germline V lookup: CDR1 LGHNT, CDR2 FRNRAP. This CDR3 contains 13 residues. CDR3 coding DNA: TGTGCTAGTGGTTTAGACAGAGGCTACGAGCAGTACTTC. The encoded protein is CASGLDRGYEQYF.

This sequence joins TRBV13 and TRBJ1-4; D is undetermined. The CDR3 sequence is 13 residues long. The V end was cut by 6 bases, the J end by 5 bases, with 10 bases between. Germline V gene sequence: CDR1 PRHDT, CDR2 FYEKMQ (reference sequence). The CDR3 DNA sequence: TGTGCCAGCAGGCGGTTACTGAATGAAAAACTGTTTTTT. It is translated as CASRRLLNEKLFF. Full variable domain (rest looked up from reference TRBV13 and TRBJ1-4): AAGVIQSPRHLIKEKRETATLKCYPIPRHDTVYWYQQGPGQDPQFLISFYEKMQSDKGSIPDRFSAQQFSDYHSELNMSSLELGDSALYFCASRRLLNEKLFFGSGTQLSVL.

Relative to its sample, this clone is medium-sized. The chain links TRBV5-1 to TRBJ2-2; TRBD2 is a possible D gene (7 bases). The V end was cut by 0 bases, the J end by 4 bases, with 13 bases between. This CDR3 contains 16 residues. From germline, CDR1 is SGHRS and CDR2 YFSETQ. CDR3 sequence (DNA): TGCGCCAGCAGCTTGGAGGGGGGGCGAATCACCGGGGAGCTGTTTTTT. Encoded protein: CASSLEGGRITGELFF.

This clone was detected only once. V is TRBV6-1 and J is TRBJ2-7, with TRBD1 matching over 7 bases. Germline V gene data show CDR1 as MNHNS and CDR2 as SASEGT. CDR3 size: 15 residues. The V gene end was trimmed by 4 bases and the J gene end by 2 bases; junction bases not matched to a gene: 8. The CDR3 loop reads CASSGGQVGAYEQYF. The CDR3 DNA sequence: TGTGCCAGCAGTGGAGGACAGGTGGGCGCCTACGAGCAGTACTTC.

The sample holds a few counts of this clone. The gene calls are TRBV6-5 and TRBJ2-1, with 8 bases fitting TRBD2. The V and J ends lost 0 bases and 8 bases, in that order; junction bases with no gene match: 9. CDR1 and CDR2 from the germline V gene are MNHEY and SVGAGI. The CDR3 has 16 residues. This chain's CDR3 is CASSYSAGGASHEQFF. CDR3 sequence (DNA): TGTGCCAGCAGTTACTCGGCCGGGGGGGCGAGCCATGAGCAGTTCTTC.

The chain recombines TRBV6-6 with TRBJ2-3; 9 bases align to TRBD1. CDR1 and CDR2 from the germline V gene are MNHNY and SVGAGI (reference sequence). This CDR3 has 15 amino acids. V shed 6 bases and J 6 bases; nucleotides not matched to a gene: 10. CDR3 loop: CASRPTGTGFDTQYF. The DNA of the CDR3 is TGTGCCAGCAGACCAACCGGGACAGGGTTTGATACGCAGTATTTT.

The chain couples TRBV28 to TRBJ1-4; tentatively, D is TRBD1 (5 bases). CDR1 is MDHEN, CDR2 SYDVKM, per germline. V gave up 4 bases and J gave up 7 bases, with 22 bases separating them. This CDR3 has 17 residues. Here the CDR3 reads CASSSNGTPLGIEKLFF. The CDR3 DNA is TGTGCCAGCAGTTCCAACGGGACTCCCCTAGGGATTGAAAAACTGTTTTTT.

The chain has TRBV27 and TRBJ2-2; TRBD1 matches at 12 bases. After removal of 5 bases from V and 2 bases from J, the junction contained 9 bases not matched to a gene. The germline V gene has CDR1 MNHEY and CDR2 SMNVEV (reference sequence). This CDR3 is 18 amino acids long. The CDR3 DNA reads as TGTGCCAGCAGTCCCCGGGACAGGGGGCTGAACAACACCGGGGAGCTGTTTTTT. Residues: CASSPRDRGLNNTGELFF.

The rearrangement uses TRBV5-6 and TRBJ2-7, with 8 bases lining up with TRBD1. Germline loops: CDR1 SGHDT, CDR2 YYEEEE. The CDR3 is 15 amino acids. Trimming took 4 bases from V and 2 from J; bases not matched to a gene: 8. The CDR3 reads CASSLPGTGTYEQYF. The CDR3 nucleotides read TGTGCCAGCAGCCTTCCCGGGACAGGCACCTACGAGCAGTACTTC.

This rearrangement joins TRBV28 to TRBJ2-3, with 7 bases identical to TRBD2. This CDR3 comprises 16 residues. After removal of 4 bases from V and 6 bases from J, the junction contained 13 bases not matched to a gene. Germline-derived CDR1 and CDR2 are MDHEN and SYDVKM. CDR3 bases: TGTGCCAGCAGTTCAGCAGGGAGGGCCTTTGTGGATACGCAGTATTTT. Its protein is CASSSAGRAFVDTQYF.

By share of the sample, this clone is large. This chain links TRBV27 with TRBJ2-5, with D uncertain. CDR3 length: 14 amino acids. V dropped 0 bases and J dropped 5 bases, with 10 bases sitting between them. Germline assignment: CDR1 MNHEY and CDR2 SMNVEV (reference sequence). CDR3 sequence: CASSLSESTETQYF. The DNA for the CDR3 is TGTGCCAGCAGTTTATCTGAAAGCACGGAGACCCAGTACTTC.

The CDR3 loop is CASSDPYRGRGNIQYF. The DNA of the CDR3 is TGTGCCAGCAGTGACCCCTACAGGGGGCGGGGAAACATTCAGTACTTC. This chain uses TRBV6-1 with TRBJ2-4; 9 nucleotides agree with TRBD1. CDR3 size: 16 residues. Germline assignment: CDR1 MNHNS and CDR2 SASEGT. V was pared by 3 bases and J by 6 bases, with 9 bases of the junction left unmatched.

This clone was observed a single time. The CDR3 is CASSTDRNTEAFF. CDR3 nucleotides: TGTGCCAGCAGTACCGACAGAAACACTGAAGCTTTCTTT. The rearrangement links TRBV6-6 to TRBJ1-1, with D perhaps TRBD1 (5 bases). Germline loops: CDR1 MNHNY, CDR2 SVGAGI (reference sequence). The CDR3 has 13 residues. With 5 bases removed from V and 2 bases from J, the gap between germline ends came to 9 bases.

V gene TRBV7-9 combines with J gene TRBJ2-3; 13 bases line up with TRBD2. The CDR3 consists of 17 residues. Per germline, CDR1 SEHNR and CDR2 FQNEAQ (reference sequence). J gave up 3 bases and V 5 bases, and 8 bases lay outside the gene matches. The DNA of the CDR3 is TGTGCCAGCAGCCCCGGACTAGCGGGGGCCAGAACAGATACGCAGTATTTT. Translation gives CASSPGLAGARTDTQYF.

The genes are TRBV6-4 and TRBJ2-3; D possibly corresponds to TRBD1 (5 bases). CDR1 and CDR2 from the germline V gene are MRHNA and SNTAGT. The CDR3 is 15 residues long. The V end was cut by 2 bases, the J end by 6 bases, with 15 bases between. CDR3 in amino acids: CASSDSPDSLDTQYF. In nucleotides, the CDR3 is TGTGCCAGCAGTGACAGCCCCGACAGTCTGGATACGCAGTATTTT.

The genes are TRBV11-2 and TRBJ1-4, with D possibly being TRBD1 (6 bases). V lost 4 bases and J 4 bases, leaving 13 bases between the germline ends. The CDR3 is 15 amino acids. Per germline, CDR1 SGHAT and CDR2 FQNNGV. The CDR3 coding sequence is TGTGCCAGCAGCTACCCTAGGGGGTATAATGAAAAACTGTTTTTT. It specifies CASSYPRGYNEKLFF.

The chain combines TRBV11-3 with TRBJ2-3; D is possibly TRBD1 (7 bases). Deletions cut 5 bases from V and 0 bases from J, with 12 bases between. CDR1 and CDR2 from the germline V gene are SGHNT and YENEEA. This CDR3 has 15 amino acids. The CDR3 DNA reads as TGTGCCAGCAGCCCAGGGGGAGGAAGCACAGATACGCAGTATTTT. This encodes CASSPGGGSTDTQYF.

This chain connects TRBV5-1 to TRBJ1-1, with a possible D match to TRBD1 (6 bases). The CDR3 is 16 residues long. The V gene's germline CDR1 is SGHRS and CDR2 YFSETQ. Between the trimmed V and J ends, which lost 4 bases and 1 base, there was a span of 17 bases. The CDR3 DNA reads TGCGCCAGCAGCCCTAATCCCGGGACATCGAACACTGAAGCTTTCTTT. This translates into CASSPNPGTSNTEAFF.

V and J are TRBV2 and TRBJ1-3; no firm D call. CDR1 is SNHLY, CDR2 FYNNEI, per germline. V dropped 6 bases and J dropped 0 bases, with 9 bases sitting between them. CDR3 size: 14 residues. CDR3 in amino acids: CASRVGSSGNTIYF. CDR3 nucleotides: TGTGCCAGCAGGGTCGGGAGCTCTGGAAACACCATATATTTT. Together with reference TRBV2 and TRBJ1-3, the CDR3 gives the full variable domain: EPEVTQTPSHQVTQMGQEVILRCVPISNHLYFYWYRQILGQKVEFLVSFYNNEISEKSEIFDDQFSVERPDGSNFTLKIRSTKLEDSAMYFCASRVGSSGNTIYFGEGSWLTVV.

This clone has a handful of counts. The chain joins TRBV11-2 to TRBJ2-2; D is possibly TRBD1 (6 bases). The CDR3 is 14 amino acids. V dropped 4 bases and J dropped 7 bases, with 13 bases sitting between them. Germline V gene sequence: CDR1 SGHAT, CDR2 FQNNGV. The CDR3 region has the DNA TGTGCCAGCAGCTACGGACAGTATAGCGGGGAGCTGTTTTTT. Residues: CASSYGQYSGELFF.

As DNA, the CDR3 is TGTGCCAGCAGCAGAATGTTAGCTACACATTCCGACAATGAGCAGTTCTTC. Translated, it gives CASSRMLATHSDNEQFF. This chain connects TRBV21-1 to TRBJ2-1; TRBD2 is taken as the D call from the table, unchecked against the DNA. TRBV21-1 is described as a pseudogene. This CDR3 comprises 17 residues.

The gene calls are TRBV19 and TRBJ2-1, with D possibly matching TRBD2 (6 bases). This CDR3 contains 18 residues. Germline CDR1 LNHDA, CDR2 SQIVND (reference sequence). The V gene lost 5 bases and the J gene lost 4 bases, with 24 bases spanning the gap. The CDR3 DNA sequence: TGTGCCAGTAGTCCGGGACTGAGAACCCCCGTTAGATACAATGAGCAGTTCTTC. This sequence encodes CASSPGLRTPVRYNEQFF.

The chain links TRBV7-9 to TRBJ1-4; D not resolved. V was trimmed by 8 bases and J by 9 bases, leaving 13 bases between them. Germline values: CDR1 SEHNR, CDR2 FQNEAQ (reference sequence). The length of the CDR3 is 12 residues. The CDR3 DNA reads TGTGCCAGCGCGGGCCTGAGCCAAAAACTGTTTTTT. This gives the protein CASAGLSQKLFF.